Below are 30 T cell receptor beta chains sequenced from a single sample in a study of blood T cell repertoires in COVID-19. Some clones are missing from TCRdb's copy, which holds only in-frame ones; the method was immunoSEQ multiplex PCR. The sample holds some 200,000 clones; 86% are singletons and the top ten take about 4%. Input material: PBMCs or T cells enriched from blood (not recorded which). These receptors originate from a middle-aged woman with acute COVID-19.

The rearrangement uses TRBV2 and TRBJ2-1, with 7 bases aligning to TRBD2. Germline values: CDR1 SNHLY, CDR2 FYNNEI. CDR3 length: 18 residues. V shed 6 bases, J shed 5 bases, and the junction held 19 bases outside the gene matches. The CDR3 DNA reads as TGTGCCAGCAGCGTAGTGCCTCTTGGGCTAGCGGCGAACAATGAGCAGTTCTTC. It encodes CASSVVPLGLAANNEQFF.

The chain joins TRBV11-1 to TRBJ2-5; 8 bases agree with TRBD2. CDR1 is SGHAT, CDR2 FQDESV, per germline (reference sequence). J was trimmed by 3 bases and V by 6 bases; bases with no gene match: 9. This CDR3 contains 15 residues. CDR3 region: CASSLPEGLEETQYF. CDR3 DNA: TGTGCCAGCAGTTTACCAGAGGGACTAGAAGAGACCCAGTACTTC.

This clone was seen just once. As DNA, the CDR3 is TGTGCCAGCAGCCAAGTCTTCGGAGATACGCAGTATTTT. Protein product: CASSQVFGDTQYF. The J gene is TRBJ2-3, the V gene TRBV3-1 (or the pseudogene TRBV3-2); D gene ambiguous. The CDR3 sequence is 13 residues long. Germline V lookup: CDR1 LGHDT, CDR2 YNNKEL (reference sequence). Trimming cost V 1 base and J 5 bases, with 7 bases left between them.

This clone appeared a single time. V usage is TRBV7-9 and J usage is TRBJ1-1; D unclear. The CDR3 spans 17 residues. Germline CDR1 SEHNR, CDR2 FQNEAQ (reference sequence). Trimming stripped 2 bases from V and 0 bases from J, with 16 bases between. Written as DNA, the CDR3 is TGTGCCAGCAGCTTATTGGGCAGATATCCCATGAACACTGAAGCTTTCTTT. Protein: CASSLLGRYPMNTEAFF.

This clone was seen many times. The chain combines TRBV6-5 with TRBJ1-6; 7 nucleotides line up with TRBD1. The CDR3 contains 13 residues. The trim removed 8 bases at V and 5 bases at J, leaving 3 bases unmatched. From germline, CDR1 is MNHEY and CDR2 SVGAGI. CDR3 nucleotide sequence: TGTGCCAGCTTGGGACAGAATAATTCACCCCTCCACTTT. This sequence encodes CASLGQNNSPLHF.

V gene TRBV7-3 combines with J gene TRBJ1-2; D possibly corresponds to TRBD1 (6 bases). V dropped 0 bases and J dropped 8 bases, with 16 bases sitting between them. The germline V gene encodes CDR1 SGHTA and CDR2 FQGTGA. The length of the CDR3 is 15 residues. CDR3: CASSLTLGTRGGYTF. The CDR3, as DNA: TGTGCCAGCAGCTTAACGTTGGGCACCAGGGGCGGCTACACCTTC.

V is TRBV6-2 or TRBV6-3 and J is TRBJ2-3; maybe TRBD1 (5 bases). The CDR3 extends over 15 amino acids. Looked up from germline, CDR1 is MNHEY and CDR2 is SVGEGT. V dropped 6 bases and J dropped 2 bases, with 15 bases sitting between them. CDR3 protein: CASSPDSTPTDTQYF. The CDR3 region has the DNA TGTGCCAGCAGCCCAGACAGCACACCCACAGATACGCAGTATTTT.

The CDR3 loop reads CASSLNWGNYNEQFF. The CDR3, as DNA: TGCGCCAGCAGCTTGAATTGGGGCAATTACAATGAGCAGTTCTTC. The chain uses TRBV5-1 and TRBJ2-1; the D gene is possibly TRBD1 (5 bases). The germline V gene has CDR1 SGHRS and CDR2 YFSETQ. The CDR3 is 15 residues long. Trimming pared 1 base from V and 4 bases from J, leaving 12 bases between.

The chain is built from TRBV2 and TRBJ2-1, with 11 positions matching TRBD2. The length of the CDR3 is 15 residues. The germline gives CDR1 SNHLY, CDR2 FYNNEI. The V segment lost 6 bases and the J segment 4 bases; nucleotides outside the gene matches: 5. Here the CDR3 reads CASRSGTSGYNEQFF. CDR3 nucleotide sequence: TGTGCCAGCAGGTCCGGGACTAGCGGATACAATGAGCAGTTCTTC.

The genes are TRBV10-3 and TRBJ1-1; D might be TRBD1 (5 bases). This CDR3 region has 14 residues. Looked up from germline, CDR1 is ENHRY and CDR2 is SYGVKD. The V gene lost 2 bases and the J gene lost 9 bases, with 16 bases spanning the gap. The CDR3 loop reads CAISETSTGTQAFF. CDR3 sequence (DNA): TGTGCCATCAGTGAGACAAGTACCGGGACTCAAGCTTTCTTT.

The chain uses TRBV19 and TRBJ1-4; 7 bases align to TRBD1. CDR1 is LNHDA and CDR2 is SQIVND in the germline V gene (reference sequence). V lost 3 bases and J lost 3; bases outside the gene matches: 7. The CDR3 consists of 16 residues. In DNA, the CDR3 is TGTGCCAGTAGTATCAGGGGGAATTATGCTAATGAAAAACTGTTTTTT. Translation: CASSIRGNYANEKLFF.

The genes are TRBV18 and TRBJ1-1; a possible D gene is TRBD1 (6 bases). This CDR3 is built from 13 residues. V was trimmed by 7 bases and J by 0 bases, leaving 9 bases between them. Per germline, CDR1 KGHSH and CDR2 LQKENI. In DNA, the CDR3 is TGTGCCAGCTTAACAGGGTTGAACACTGAAGCTTTCTTT. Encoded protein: CASLTGLNTEAFF.

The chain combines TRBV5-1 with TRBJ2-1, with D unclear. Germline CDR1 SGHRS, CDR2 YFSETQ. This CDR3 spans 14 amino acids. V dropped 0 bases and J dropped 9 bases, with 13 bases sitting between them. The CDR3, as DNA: TGCGCCAGCAGCTTGGCCGAAGTGCGGAGTGAGCAGTTCTTC. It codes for CASSLAEVRSEQFF.

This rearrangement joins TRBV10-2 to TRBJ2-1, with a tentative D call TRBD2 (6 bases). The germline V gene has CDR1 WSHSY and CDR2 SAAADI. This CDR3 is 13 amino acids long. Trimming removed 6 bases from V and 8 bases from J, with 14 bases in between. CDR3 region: CASRGTALDEQFF. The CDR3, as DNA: TGCGCCAGCAGAGGGACTGCTCTTGATGAGCAGTTCTTC.

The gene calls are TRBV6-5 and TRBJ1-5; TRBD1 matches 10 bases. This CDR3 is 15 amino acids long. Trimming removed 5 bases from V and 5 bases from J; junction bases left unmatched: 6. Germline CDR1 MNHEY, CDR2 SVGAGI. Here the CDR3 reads CASSRTGTGDQPQHF. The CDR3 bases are TGTGCCAGCAGTCGAACCGGGACAGGGGATCAGCCCCAGCATTTT.

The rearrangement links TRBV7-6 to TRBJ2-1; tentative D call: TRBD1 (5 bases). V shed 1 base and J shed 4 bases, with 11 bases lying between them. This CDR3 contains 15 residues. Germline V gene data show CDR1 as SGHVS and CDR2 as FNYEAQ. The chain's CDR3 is CASSLEQEYYNEQFF. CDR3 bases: TGTGCCAGCAGCTTAGAACAGGAATATTACAATGAGCAGTTCTTC.

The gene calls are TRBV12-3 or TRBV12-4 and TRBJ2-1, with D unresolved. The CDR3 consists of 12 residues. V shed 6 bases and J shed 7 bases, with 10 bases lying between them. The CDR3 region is CASSWVRNEQFF. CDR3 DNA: TGTGCCAGCAGCTGGGTGCGGAATGAGCAGTTCTTC.

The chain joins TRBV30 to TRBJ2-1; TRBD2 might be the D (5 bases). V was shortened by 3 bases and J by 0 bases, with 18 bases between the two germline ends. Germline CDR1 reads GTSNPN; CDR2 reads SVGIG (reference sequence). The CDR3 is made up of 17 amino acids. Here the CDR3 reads CAWRNRNRGSSYNEQFF. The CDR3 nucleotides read TGTGCCTGGAGGAACCGGAACCGGGGAAGCTCCTACAATGAGCAGTTCTTC.

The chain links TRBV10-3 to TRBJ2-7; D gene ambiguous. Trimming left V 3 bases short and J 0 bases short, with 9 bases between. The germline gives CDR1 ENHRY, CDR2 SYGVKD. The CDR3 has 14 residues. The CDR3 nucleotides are TGTGCCATCAGTGACCCCAAAAACTCCTACGAGCAGTACGTC. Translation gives CAISDPKNSYEQYV.

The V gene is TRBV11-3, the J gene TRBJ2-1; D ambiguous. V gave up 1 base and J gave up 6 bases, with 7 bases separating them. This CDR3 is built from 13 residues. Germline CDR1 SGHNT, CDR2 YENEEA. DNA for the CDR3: TGTGCCAGCAGCTTAGCGGGTTTCAATGAGCAGTTCTTC. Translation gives CASSLAGFNEQFF.

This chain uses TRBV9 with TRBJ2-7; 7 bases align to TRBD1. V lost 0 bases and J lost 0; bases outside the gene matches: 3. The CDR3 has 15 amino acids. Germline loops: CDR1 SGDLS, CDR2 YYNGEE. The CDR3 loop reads CASSVERGPSYEQYF. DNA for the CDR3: TGTGCCAGCAGCGTAGAAAGGGGGCCCTCCTACGAGCAGTACTTC.

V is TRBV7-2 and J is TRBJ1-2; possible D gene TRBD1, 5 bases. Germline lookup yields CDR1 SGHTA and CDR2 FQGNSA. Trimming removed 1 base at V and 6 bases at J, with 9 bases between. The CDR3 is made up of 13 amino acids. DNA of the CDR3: TGTGCCAGCAGCTTAGTTAGCAGGGATGGCTACACCTTC. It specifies CASSLVSRDGYTF.

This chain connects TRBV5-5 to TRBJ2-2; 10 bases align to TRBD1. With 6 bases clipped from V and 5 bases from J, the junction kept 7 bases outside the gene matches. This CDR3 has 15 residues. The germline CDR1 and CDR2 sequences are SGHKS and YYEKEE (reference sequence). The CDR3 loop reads CASTRQGAQTGELFF. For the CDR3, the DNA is TGTGCCAGCACCCGACAGGGGGCGCAAACCGGGGAGCTGTTTTTT. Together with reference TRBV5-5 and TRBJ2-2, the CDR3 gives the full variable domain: DAGVTQSPTHLIKTRGQQVTLRCSPISGHKSVSWYQQVLGQGPQFIFQYYEKEERGRGNFPDRFSARQFPNYSSELNVNALLLGDSALYLCASTRQGAQTGELFFGEGSRLTVL.

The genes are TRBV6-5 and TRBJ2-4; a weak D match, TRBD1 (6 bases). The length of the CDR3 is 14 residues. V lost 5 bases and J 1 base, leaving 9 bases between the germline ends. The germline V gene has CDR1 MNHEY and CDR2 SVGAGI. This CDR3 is CASSPDSAKNIQYF. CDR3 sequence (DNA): TGTGCCAGCAGTCCGGACAGCGCCAAAAACATTCAGTACTTC.

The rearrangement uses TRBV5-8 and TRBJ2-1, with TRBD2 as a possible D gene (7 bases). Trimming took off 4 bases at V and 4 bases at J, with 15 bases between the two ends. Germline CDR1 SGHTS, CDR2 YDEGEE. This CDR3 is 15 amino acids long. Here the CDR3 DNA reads TGTGCCAGCAGCGCCGACGGGGGGCTTTACAATGAGCAGTTCTTC. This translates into CASSADGGLYNEQFF. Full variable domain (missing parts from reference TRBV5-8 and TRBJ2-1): EAGVTQSPTHLIKTRGQQATLRCSPISGHTSVYWYQQALGLGLQFLLWYDEGEERNRGNFPPRFSGRQFPNYSSELNVNALELEDSALYLCASSADGGLYNEQFFGPGTRLTVL.

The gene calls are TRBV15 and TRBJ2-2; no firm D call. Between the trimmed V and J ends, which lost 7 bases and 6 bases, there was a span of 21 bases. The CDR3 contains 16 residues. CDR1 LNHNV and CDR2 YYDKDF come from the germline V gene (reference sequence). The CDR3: CATTPNSPGNPGELFF. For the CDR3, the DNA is TGTGCCACCACCCCGAATTCACCTGGCAATCCCGGGGAGCTGTTTTTT.

The CDR3 is CASNNPPYGYTF. As DNA, the CDR3 is TGTGCCAGCAACAACCCCCCCTATGGCTACACCTTC. The chain combines TRBV28 with TRBJ1-2; D gene uncertain. The CDR3 loop spans 12 amino acids. Germline CDR1 and CDR2: MDHEN and SYDVKM. V was clipped by 7 bases and J by 4 bases, with 10 bases between them.

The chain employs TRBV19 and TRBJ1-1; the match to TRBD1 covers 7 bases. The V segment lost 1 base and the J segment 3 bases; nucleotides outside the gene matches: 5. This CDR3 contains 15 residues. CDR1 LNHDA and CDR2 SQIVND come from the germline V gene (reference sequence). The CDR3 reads CASSIVYRGDTEAFF. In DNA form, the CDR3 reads TGTGCCAGTAGTATAGTGTACAGGGGTGACACTGAAGCTTTCTTT.

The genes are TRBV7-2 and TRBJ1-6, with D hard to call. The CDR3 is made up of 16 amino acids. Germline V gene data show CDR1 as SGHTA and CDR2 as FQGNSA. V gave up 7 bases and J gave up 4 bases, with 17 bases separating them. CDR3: CASTASGGLYNSPLHF. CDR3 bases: TGTGCCAGCACCGCTAGTGGAGGCTTGTATAATTCACCCCTCCACTTT. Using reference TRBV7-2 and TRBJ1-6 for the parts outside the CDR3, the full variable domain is GAGVSQSPSNKVTEKGKDVELRCDPISGHTALYWYRQSLGQGLEFLIYFQGNSAPDKSGLPSDRFSAERTGGSVSTLTIQRTQQEDSAVYLCASTASGGLYNSPLHFGNGTRLTVT.

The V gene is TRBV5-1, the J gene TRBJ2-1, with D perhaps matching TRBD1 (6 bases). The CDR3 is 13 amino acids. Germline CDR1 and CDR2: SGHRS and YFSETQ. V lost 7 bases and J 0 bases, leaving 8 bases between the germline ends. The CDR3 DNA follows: TGCGCCAGCGGACAGTCCTCCTACAATGAGCAGTTCTTC. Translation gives CASGQSSYNEQFF.